Listed here are 15 T cell receptor beta chains from one sample, sequenced in a study of cytotoxic CD8 clonotypes in ibrutinib-treated CLL. TCRdb's copy holds only in-frame clones and misses some; the assay was immunoSEQ multiplex PCR. The sample consists of fewer than 80,000 clones, less than 60% of them appearing once. This sample comprised PBMCs, obtained after 12 months of ibrutinib treatment. The receptor source for this set is a human donor with chronic lymphocytic leukemia.

The chain employs TRBV13 and TRBJ1-3; D remains ambiguous. The CDR3 contains 16 residues. Germline V gene sequence: CDR1 PRHDT, CDR2 FYEKMQ (reference sequence). V was cut by 2 bases and J by 11 bases, with 22 bases left in between. The CDR3 bases are TGTGCCAGCAGCTTAAAATCAGTGCTTAACCCCTCCCCCATATATTTT. It specifies CASSLKSVLNPSPIYF.

The V call is TRBV4-1, the J call TRBJ1-1; D remains unclear. Germline V CDR1 and CDR2: MGHRA, YSYEKL. The CDR3 length is 14 residues. Trimming shortened V by 1 base and J by 11 bases, and 17 bases separated the two germline ends. CDR3 loop: CASSQVLRQRLAFF. CDR3 DNA: TGCGCCAGCAGCCAAGTGCTGCGGCAGCGCCTGGCTTTCTTT.

The genes are TRBV5-4 and TRBJ2-4; D not resolved. The CDR3 runs to 13 residues. In germline, CDR1 is SGHNT, CDR2 YYREEE (reference sequence). V lost 0 bases, J lost 6 bases, and 7 bases lay in between. The CDR3 region is CASSLGRLNIQYF. The DNA for the CDR3 is TGTGCCAGCAGCTTGGGCCGGTTAAACATTCAGTACTTC.

The genes are TRBV6-5 and TRBJ2-1; a possible D gene is TRBD2 (6 bases). The V end lost 5 bases, the J end lost 3 bases, and 11 bases lay between the germline ends. Germline CDR1 and CDR2: MNHEY and SVGAGI. The CDR3 loop spans 14 amino acids. The CDR3 DNA reads TGTGCCAGCAGTCCGGGACTCAACTACAATGAGCAGTTCTTC. It yields the protein CASSPGLNYNEQFF.

The chain couples TRBV7-6 to TRBJ2-4; either TRBD1 or TRBD2 may supply D (5 bases each). Trimming stripped 6 bases from V and 15 bases from J, with 18 bases between. CDR1 and CDR2 from the germline V gene are SGHVS and FNYEAQ. CDR3 length: 12 amino acids. This CDR3 is CASSSPSGTAYF. CDR3 bases: TGTGCCAGCAGTTCTCCCTCCGGGACGGCGTACTTC.

This clone was seen once. The V gene is TRBV7-9, the J gene TRBJ2-1, with D uncertain. Germline V lookup: CDR1 SEHNR, CDR2 FQNEAQ (reference sequence). Trimming stripped 5 bases from V and 7 bases from J, with 21 bases between. The CDR3 spans 16 residues. The CDR3 reads CASSPTPLLSGNEQFF. Written as DNA, the CDR3 is TGTGCCAGCAGCCCAACCCCACTCCTAAGTGGGAATGAGCAGTTCTTC.

In DNA form, the CDR3 reads TGCAGCGTTGATCGGGATCCCGGCGGGACTGAAGCTTTCTTT. Translation: CSVDRDPGGTEAFF. The V call is TRBV29-1, the J call TRBJ1-1; D gene unclear. From germline, CDR1 is SQVTM and CDR2 ANQGSEA. V lost 3 bases and J lost 5, with 16 bases in between. This CDR3 is 14 amino acids long.

The chain links TRBV23-1 to TRBJ1-5; the D is unclear. TRBV23-1 counts as an open reading frame of uncertain function. Between the trimmed V and J ends, which lost 2 bases and 0 bases, there was a span of 11 bases. The CDR3 has 16 residues. CDR3 residues: CASSQEAGFSNQPQHF. DNA for the CDR3: TGCGCCAGCAGTCAAGAGGCAGGCTTTAGCAATCAGCCCCAGCATTTT.

This clone was counted a single time. The genes are TRBV6-6 and TRBJ2-5; tentatively, D is TRBD2 (6 bases). Germline V gene lookup returns CDR1 MNHNY and CDR2 SVGAGI (reference sequence). The length of the CDR3 is 11 residues. Trimming took 2 bases from V and 12 from J, leaving 10 bases between them. The CDR3 region has the DNA TGTGCCAGCAGTTACGGGGAGCGGGAGTACTTC. Its protein product is CASSYGEREYF.

J is TRBJ2-5 and V is TRBV28; D is possibly TRBD1 (7 bases). The germline gives CDR1 MDHEN, CDR2 SYDVKM. The CDR3 runs to 14 residues. The germline V and J ends were trimmed by 1 base and 4 bases, with 10 bases remaining between them. DNA of the CDR3: TGTGCCAGCAGTTTATCAGGGGGAGGAGAGACCCAGTACTTC. As protein: CASSLSGGGETQYF.

The CDR3 DNA sequence: TGTGCCAGCCGGAGGGACAAGACACACTATGGCTACACCTTC. Amino acid sequence: CASRRDKTHYGYTF. The chain uses TRBV6-5 and TRBJ1-2, with TRBD1 as a possible D gene (6 bases). Germline CDR1 is MNHEY and CDR2 is SVGAGI. The V gene lost 8 bases and the J gene lost 3 bases, with 16 bases spanning the gap. The CDR3 contains 14 residues.

This chain connects TRBV15 to TRBJ2-7; TRBD1 agrees at 9 bases. V lost 8 bases and J lost 6; bases outside the gene matches: 14. This CDR3 contains 15 residues. Germline V gene lookup returns CDR1 LNHNV and CDR2 YYDKDF (reference sequence). The DNA of the CDR3 is TGTGCCACCGCGGACAGGGGTCTGCCGACTTCCGAGCAGTACTTC. This codes for CATADRGLPTSEQYF.

The CDR3: CASKGPTSGTVHTQYF. The CDR3 DNA is TGTGCCAGTAAAGGTCCGACTAGCGGGACAGTTCATACGCAGTATTTT. The chain combines TRBV19 with TRBJ2-3; 11 positions agree with TRBD2. This CDR3 comprises 16 residues. Germline V CDR1 and CDR2: LNHDA, SQIVND (reference sequence). Trimming at V came to 7 bases and at J to 7 bases, leaving 13 bases not matched to a gene.

By its share, this clone is medium-sized. V is TRBV6-5 and J is TRBJ2-7, with 7 bases that match TRBD1. With 5 bases clipped from V and 2 bases from J, the junction kept 9 bases outside the gene matches. Germline assignment: CDR1 MNHEY and CDR2 SVGAGI. CDR3 size: 15 residues. CDR3 bases: TGTGCCAGCAGTCCGAGGGGGCGACGGGCCTACGAGCAGTACGTC. This translates into CASSPRGRRAYEQYV.

This chain uses TRBV27 with TRBJ1-1; D not resolved. Germline V CDR1 and CDR2: MNHEY, SMNVEV (reference sequence). V was pared by 6 bases and J by 7 bases, with 18 bases between. The CDR3 has 14 residues. CDR3 in amino acids: CASSHPDLRFEAFF. CDR3 bases: TGTGCCAGCAGCCATCCCGACCTCAGGTTTGAAGCTTTCTTT.